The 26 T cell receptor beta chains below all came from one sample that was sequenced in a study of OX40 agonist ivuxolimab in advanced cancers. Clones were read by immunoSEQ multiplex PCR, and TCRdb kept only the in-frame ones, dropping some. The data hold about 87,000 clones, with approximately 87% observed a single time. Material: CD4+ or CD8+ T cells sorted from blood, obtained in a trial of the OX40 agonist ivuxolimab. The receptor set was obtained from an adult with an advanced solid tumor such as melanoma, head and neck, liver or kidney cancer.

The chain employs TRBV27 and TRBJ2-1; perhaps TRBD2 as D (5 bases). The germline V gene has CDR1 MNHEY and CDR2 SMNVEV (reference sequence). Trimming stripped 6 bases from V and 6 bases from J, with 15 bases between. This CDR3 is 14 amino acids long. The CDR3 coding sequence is TGTGCCAGCAGCCCGGCGGCGGGCGGCAATGAGCAGTTCTTC. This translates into CASSPAAGGNEQFF.

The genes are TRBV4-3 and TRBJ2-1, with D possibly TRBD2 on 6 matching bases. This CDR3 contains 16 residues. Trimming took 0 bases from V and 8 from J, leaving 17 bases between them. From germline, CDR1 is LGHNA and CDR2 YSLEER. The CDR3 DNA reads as TGCGCCAGCAGCCAAGATCTGGGGACTTATTCGGATGAGCAGTTCTTC. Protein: CASSQDLGTYSDEQFF.

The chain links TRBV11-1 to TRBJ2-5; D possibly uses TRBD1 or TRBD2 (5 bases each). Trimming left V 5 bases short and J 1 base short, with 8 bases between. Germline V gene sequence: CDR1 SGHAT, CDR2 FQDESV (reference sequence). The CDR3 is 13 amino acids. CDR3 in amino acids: CASSRDLQETQYF. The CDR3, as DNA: TGTGCCAGCAGCCGGGACCTCCAAGAGACCCAGTACTTC.

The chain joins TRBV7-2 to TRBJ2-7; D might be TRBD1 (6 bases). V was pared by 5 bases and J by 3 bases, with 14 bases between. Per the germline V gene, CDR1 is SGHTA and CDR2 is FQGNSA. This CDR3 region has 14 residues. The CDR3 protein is CASSRYREGYEQYF. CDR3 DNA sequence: TGTGCCAGCAGCCGTTACAGGGAAGGCTACGAGCAGTACTTC.

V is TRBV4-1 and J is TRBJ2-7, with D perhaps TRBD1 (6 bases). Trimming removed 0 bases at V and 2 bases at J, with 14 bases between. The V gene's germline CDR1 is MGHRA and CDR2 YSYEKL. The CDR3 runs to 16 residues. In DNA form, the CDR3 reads TGCGCCAGCAGCCAAGAAACAGGGCAGGGAGCCTACGAGCAGTACTTC. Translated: CASSQETGQGAYEQYF.

The CDR3 spells CASSLAGAGNTIYF. CDR3 nucleotides: TGTGCCAGCAGCTTAGCAGGAGCTGGAAACACCATATATTTT. The rearrangement links TRBV7-2 to TRBJ1-3; D call uncertain. The germline CDR1 and CDR2 sequences are SGHTA and FQGNSA. The CDR3 is made up of 14 amino acids. The germline V and J ends were trimmed by 0 bases and 2 bases, with 5 bases remaining between them.

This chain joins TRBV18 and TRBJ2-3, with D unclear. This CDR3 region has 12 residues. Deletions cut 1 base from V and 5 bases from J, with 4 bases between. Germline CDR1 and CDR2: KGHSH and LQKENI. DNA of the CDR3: TGTGCCAGCTCACCACAGGGAGATACGCAGTATTTT. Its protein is CASSPQGDTQYF.

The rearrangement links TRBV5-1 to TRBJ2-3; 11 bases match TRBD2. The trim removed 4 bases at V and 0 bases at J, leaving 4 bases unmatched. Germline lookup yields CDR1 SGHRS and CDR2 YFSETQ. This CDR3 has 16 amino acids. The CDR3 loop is CASSRRLAGSTDTQYF. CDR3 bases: TGCGCCAGCAGCCGCCGACTAGCGGGGAGCACAGATACGCAGTATTTT.

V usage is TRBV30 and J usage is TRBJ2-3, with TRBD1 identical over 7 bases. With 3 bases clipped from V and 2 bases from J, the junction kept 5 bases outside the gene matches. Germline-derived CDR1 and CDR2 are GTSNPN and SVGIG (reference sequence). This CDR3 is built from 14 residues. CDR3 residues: CAWSAGTATDTQYF. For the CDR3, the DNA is TGTGCCTGGAGCGCTGGGACAGCCACAGATACGCAGTATTTT.

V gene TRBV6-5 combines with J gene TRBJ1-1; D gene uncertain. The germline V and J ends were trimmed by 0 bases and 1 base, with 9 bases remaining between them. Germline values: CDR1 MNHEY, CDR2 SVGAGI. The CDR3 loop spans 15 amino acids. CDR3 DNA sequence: TGTGCCAGCAGTTACTCCCCATTCCCGAACACTGAAGCTTTCTTT. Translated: CASSYSPFPNTEAFF.

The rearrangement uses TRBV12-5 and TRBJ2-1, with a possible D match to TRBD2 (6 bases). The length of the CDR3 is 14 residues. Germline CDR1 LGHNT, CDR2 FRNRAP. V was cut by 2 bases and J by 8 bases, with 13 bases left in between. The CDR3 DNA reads TGTGCTAGTGGTTTGTCCAAAGGAGGGTATGAGCAGTTCTTC. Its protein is CASGLSKGGYEQFF.

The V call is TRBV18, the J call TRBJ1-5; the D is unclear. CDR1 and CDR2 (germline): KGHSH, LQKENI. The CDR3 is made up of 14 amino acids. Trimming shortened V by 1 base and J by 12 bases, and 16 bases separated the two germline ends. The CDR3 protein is CASSPLDASTLQHF. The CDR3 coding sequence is TGTGCCAGCTCACCACTGGATGCCTCCACCCTCCAGCATTTT.

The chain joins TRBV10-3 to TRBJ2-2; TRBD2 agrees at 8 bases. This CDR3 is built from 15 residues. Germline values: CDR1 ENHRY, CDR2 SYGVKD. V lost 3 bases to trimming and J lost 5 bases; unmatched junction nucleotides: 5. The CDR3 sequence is CAISEQAGVTGELFF. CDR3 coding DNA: TGTGCCATCAGTGAACAAGCGGGGGTGACCGGGGAGCTGTTTTTT.

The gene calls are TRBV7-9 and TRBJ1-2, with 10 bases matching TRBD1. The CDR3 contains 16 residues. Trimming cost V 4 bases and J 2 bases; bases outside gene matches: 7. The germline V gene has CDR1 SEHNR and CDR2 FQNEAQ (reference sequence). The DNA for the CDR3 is TGTGCCAGCAGCTCAGAAGACAGGGGGCGCAACTATGGCTACACCTTC. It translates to CASSSEDRGRNYGYTF. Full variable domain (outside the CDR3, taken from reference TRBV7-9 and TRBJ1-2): DTGVSQNPRHKITKRGQNVTFRCDPISEHNRLYWYRQTLGQGPEFLTYFQNEAQLEKSRLLSDRFSAERPKGSFSTLEIQRTEQGDSAMYLCASSSEDRGRNYGYTFGSGTRLTVV.

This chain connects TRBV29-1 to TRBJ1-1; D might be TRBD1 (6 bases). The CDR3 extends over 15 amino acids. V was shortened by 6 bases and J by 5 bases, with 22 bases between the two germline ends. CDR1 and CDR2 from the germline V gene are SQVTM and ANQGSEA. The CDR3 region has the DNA TGCAGCGTCGGCTCATATACAGGGAGTCGAACTGAAGCTTTCTTT. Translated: CSVGSYTGSRTEAFF.

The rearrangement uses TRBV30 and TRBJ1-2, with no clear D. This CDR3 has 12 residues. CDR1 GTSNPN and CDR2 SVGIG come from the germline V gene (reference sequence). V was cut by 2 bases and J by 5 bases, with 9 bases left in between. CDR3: CAWSQSGYGYTF. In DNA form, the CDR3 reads TGTGCCTGGAGTCAATCTGGGTATGGCTACACCTTC.

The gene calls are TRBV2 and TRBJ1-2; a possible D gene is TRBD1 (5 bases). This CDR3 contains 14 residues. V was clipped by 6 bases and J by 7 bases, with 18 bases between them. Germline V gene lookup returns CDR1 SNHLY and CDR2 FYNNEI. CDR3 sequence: CASSPGAVKVGYTF. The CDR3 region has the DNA TGTGCCAGCAGCCCCGGGGCAGTTAAGGTTGGCTACACCTTC.

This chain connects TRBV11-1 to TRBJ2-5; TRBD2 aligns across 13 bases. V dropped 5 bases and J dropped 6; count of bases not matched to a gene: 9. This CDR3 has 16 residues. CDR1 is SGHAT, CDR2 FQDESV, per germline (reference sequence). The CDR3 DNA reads TGTGCCAGCAGCACAGCGACTAGCGGGGGGTTAAAGACCCAGTACTTC. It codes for CASSTATSGGLKTQYF.

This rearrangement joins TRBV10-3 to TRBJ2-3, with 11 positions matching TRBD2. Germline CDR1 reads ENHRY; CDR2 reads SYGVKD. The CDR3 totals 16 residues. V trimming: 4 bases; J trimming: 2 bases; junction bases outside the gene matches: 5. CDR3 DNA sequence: TGTGCCATCAGTGGACTAGCGGGGATGGACACAGATACGCAGTATTTT. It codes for CAISGLAGMDTDTQYF.

CDR3 bases: TGTGCCAGCAGCCCACAGGCTGCTGAAGCTTTCTTT. This translates into CASSPQAAEAFF. The chain couples TRBV7-9 to TRBJ1-1; TRBD1 is a possible D gene (5 bases). The CDR3 is 12 residues long. Germline CDR1 is SEHNR and CDR2 is FQNEAQ (reference sequence). V was shortened by 5 bases and J by 6 bases, with 10 bases between the two germline ends.

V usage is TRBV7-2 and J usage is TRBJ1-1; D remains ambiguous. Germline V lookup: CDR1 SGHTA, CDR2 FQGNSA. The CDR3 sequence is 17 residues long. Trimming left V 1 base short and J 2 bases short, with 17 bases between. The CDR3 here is CASSLVAPSVGNTEAFF. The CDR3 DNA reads TGTGCCAGCAGCTTAGTTGCCCCCTCTGTGGGAAACACTGAAGCTTTCTTT.

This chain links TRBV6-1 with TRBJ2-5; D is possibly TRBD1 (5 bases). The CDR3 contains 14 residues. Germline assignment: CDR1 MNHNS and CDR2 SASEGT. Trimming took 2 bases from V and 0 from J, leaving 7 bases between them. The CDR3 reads CASSERQYQETQYF. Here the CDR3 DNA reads TGTGCCAGCAGTGAAAGACAGTACCAAGAGACCCAGTACTTC.

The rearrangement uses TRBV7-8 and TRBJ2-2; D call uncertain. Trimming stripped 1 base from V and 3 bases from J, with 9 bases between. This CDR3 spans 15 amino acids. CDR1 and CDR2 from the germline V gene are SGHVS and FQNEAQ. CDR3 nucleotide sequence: TGTGCCAGCAGCTTAGACGGCCGACACACCGGGGAGCTGTTTTTT. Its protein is CASSLDGRHTGELFF.

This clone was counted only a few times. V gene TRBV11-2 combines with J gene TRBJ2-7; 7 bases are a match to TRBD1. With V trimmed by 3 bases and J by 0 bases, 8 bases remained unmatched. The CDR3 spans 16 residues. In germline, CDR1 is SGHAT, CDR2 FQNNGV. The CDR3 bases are TGTGCCAGCAGCTTTTCCGGGACAGCGAACTCCTACGAGCAGTACTTC. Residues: CASSFSGTANSYEQYF. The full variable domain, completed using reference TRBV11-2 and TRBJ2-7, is EAGVAQSPRYKIIEKRQSVAFWCNPISGHATLYWYQQILGQGPKLLIQFQNNGVVDDSQLPKDRFSAERLKGVDSTLKIQPAKLEDSAVYLCASSFSGTANSYEQYFGPGTRLTVT.

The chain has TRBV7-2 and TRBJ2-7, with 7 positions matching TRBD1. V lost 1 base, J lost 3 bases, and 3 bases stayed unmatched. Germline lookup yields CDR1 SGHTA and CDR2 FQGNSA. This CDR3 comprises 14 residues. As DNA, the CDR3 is TGTGCCAGCAGCTTAGGAGGGGGCGGCTACGAGCAGTACTTC. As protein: CASSLGGGGYEQYF. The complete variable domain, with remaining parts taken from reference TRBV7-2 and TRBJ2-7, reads GAGVSQSPSNKVTEKGKDVELRCDPISGHTALYWYRQSLGQGLEFLIYFQGNSAPDKSGLPSDRFSAERTGGSVSTLTIQRTQQEDSAVYLCASSLGGGGYEQYFGPGTRLTVT.

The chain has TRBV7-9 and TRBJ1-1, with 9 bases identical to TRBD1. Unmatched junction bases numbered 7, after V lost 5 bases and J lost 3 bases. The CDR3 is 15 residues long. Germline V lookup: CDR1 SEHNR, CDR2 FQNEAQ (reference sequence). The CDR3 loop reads CASSLTGGRYTEAFF. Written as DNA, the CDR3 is TGTGCCAGCAGCCTAACAGGGGGCAGGTACACTGAAGCTTTCTTT.